The 26 T cell receptor beta chains in this list originate from one sample, sequenced in a study of response to subunit inactivated influenza vaccine (dated by TCRdb to 2016 to 2019). Library preparation used RT-PCR. The run used an Illumina HiSeq 2500. TCRdb trimmed public reads at Q25 via fastp, called clones via MiXCR and kept in-frame beta chains. Entries are consolidated by CDR3 protein sequence, retaining the most common genes and DNA. The table for this sample lists roughly 460,000 distinct CDR3 sequences; approximately 9.9% of them were counted only once. The ten largest clones take up approximately 12% of the sample. The intended sense of this specimen's time point label: around 47 days after influenza vaccine administration. Sequencing was performed on PBMCs from blood, taken 40 to 50 days after vaccination. These receptors were obtained from a man in his fifties who received an inactivated influenza vaccine. Donor details come from another sample of the same person, matched by shared clones.

The chain employs TRBV15 and TRBJ2-5; D not resolved. There are 14 residues in the CDR3. Trimming cost V 1 base and J 0 bases, with 6 bases left between them. CDR1 is LNHNV and CDR2 is YYDKDF in the germline V gene (reference sequence). The CDR3 loop is CATSRVTYQETQYF. In nucleotides, the CDR3 is TGTGCCACCAGCAGAGTGACGTACCAAGAGACCCAGTACTTC. Variable domain in full (rest from reference TRBV15 and TRBJ2-5): DAMVIQNPRYQVTQFGKPVTLSCSQTLNHNVMYWYQQKSSQAPKLLFHYYDKDFNNEADTPDNFQSRRPNTSFCFLDIRSPGLGDTAMYLCATSRVTYQETQYFGPGTRLLVL.

A note on this clonotype: This may be a read error: a much more frequent sequence differs by one nucleotide. The gene calls are TRBV4-2 and TRBJ2-2; TRBD2 might be the D (5 bases). Germline V gives CDR1 LGHNA, CDR2 YNFKEQ. With 5 bases removed from V and 2 bases from J, the gap between germline ends came to 9 bases. The CDR3 totals 14 residues. The CDR3 loop reads CASSASGNTGELFF. The CDR3 nucleotides are TGTGCCAGCAGCGCGAGCGGTAACACCGGGGAGCTGTTTTTT.

This clonotype has only a few counts. The rearrangement joins TRBV9 to TRBJ2-4, with D uncertain. The CDR3 runs 16 residues. Germline-derived CDR1 and CDR2 are SGDLS and YYNGEE. Trimming stripped 0 bases from V and 1 base from J, with 11 bases between. CDR3 nucleotides: TGTGCCAGCAGCGTAGGTCCCCTGGGGGCCAAAAACATTCAGTACTTC. Translated, it gives CASSVGPLGAKNIQYF.

This clonotype was counted between two and nine times. The chain has TRBV28 and TRBJ2-7; 8 nucleotides align to TRBD1. Germline CDR1 and CDR2: MDHEN and SYDVKM. V gave up 7 bases and J gave up 1 base; unmatched junction bases: 12. The CDR3 length is 16 residues. The CDR3 nucleotides are TGTGCCAGCACCCGACTTTTAGGGACAGGTTCCTACGAGCAGTACTTC. This translates into CASTRLLGTGSYEQYF. Based on the CDR3 plus reference TRBV28 and TRBJ2-7, the full variable domain is DVKVTQSSRYLVKRTGEKVFLECVQDMDHENMFWYRQDPGLGLRLIYFSYDVKMKEKGDIPEGYSVSREKKERFSLILESASTNQTSMYLCASTRLLGTGSYEQYFGPGTRLTVT.

The genes are TRBV20-1 and TRBJ1-3; D uncertain. Looked up from germline, CDR1 is DFQATT and CDR2 is SNEGSKA (reference sequence). The CDR3 has 16 amino acids. V was cut by 0 bases and J by 0 bases, with 12 bases left in between. Here the CDR3 DNA reads TGCAGTGCTAGAGATGAGAGACCTATCTCTGGAAACACCATATATTTT. It translates to CSARDERPISGNTIYF.

The rearrangement uses TRBV12-3 or TRBV12-4 and TRBJ2-7; a possible D gene is TRBD2 (6 bases). The CDR3 has 13 residues. Trimming left V 6 bases short and J 7 bases short, with 16 bases between. The CDR3 region has the DNA TGTGCCAGCAGCCCCGGAGCGGGTGGGGAGCAGTACTTC. This codes for CASSPGAGGEQYF.

The V call is TRBV4-2, the J call TRBJ1-1, with unresolved D. Trimming took off 6 bases at V and 7 bases at J, with 18 bases between the two ends. The CDR3 is 14 residues long. Germline V gene lookup returns CDR1 LGHNA and CDR2 YNFKEQ. CDR3 in DNA: TGTGCCAGCAGGCTTTCTAAGGCCCGGGATGAAGCTTTCTTT. Protein: CASRLSKARDEAFF.

The chain is built from TRBV27 and TRBJ1-5; a possible D gene is TRBD1 (5 bases). The CDR3 sequence is 15 residues long. From germline, CDR1 is MNHEY and CDR2 SMNVEV (reference sequence). Trimming pared 0 bases from V and 7 bases from J, leaving 13 bases between. CDR3 loop: CASSLSSRGVQPQHF. Here the CDR3 DNA reads TGTGCCAGCAGTTTATCGAGTAGGGGCGTGCAGCCCCAGCATTTT.

In its sample, this clonotype was seen many times. Compared with germline, one end of the junction differs, possibly owing to a read error. V usage is TRBV28 and J usage is TRBJ2-7, with unresolved D. Looked up from germline, CDR1 is MDHEN and CDR2 is SYDVKM. The CDR3 is made up of 14 amino acids. The CDR3 DNA is TGCGCCAGCAGCTTGGATCCGGGTTCCTACGAGCAGTACTTC. Protein: CASSLDPGSYEQYF.

This clonotype was counted between two and nine times. This chain uses TRBV6-5 with TRBJ2-7; D gene unclear. CDR1 is MNHEY, CDR2 SVGAGI, per germline. Trimming stripped 2 bases from V and 0 bases from J, with 8 bases between. This CDR3 spans 14 amino acids. For the CDR3, the DNA is TGTGCCAGCAGTTACACAGTAAGCTCCTACGAGCAGTACTTC. This translates into CASSYTVSSYEQYF.

This clonotype was seen a few times. The CDR3 DNA reads as TGTGCCAGCGCCCGGGGGAGAGGCTACGAGCAGTACTTC. Translating it yields CASARGRGYEQYF. The gene calls are TRBV27 and TRBJ2-7; a weak D match, TRBD2 (6 bases). V was cut by 8 bases and J by 3 bases, with 14 bases left in between. This CDR3 contains 13 residues. The V gene's germline CDR1 is MNHEY and CDR2 SMNVEV (reference sequence).

This clonotype was counted a few times. The rearrangement joins TRBV18 to TRBJ2-7; D is perhaps TRBD1 or TRBD2 (5 bases each). From germline, CDR1 is KGHSH and CDR2 LQKENI. CDR3 length: 15 amino acids. V shed 3 bases and J shed 1 base, with 13 bases lying between them. CDR3 region: CASSPGAQDSYEQYF. DNA of the CDR3: TGTGCCAGCTCACCCGGGGCACAGGATTCCTACGAGCAGTACTTC.

V usage is TRBV10-3 and J usage is TRBJ2-3; D perhaps matches TRBD1 (6 bases). This CDR3 spans 15 amino acids. The V and J ends lost 4 bases and 3 bases respectively, with 14 bases between them. The V gene's germline CDR1 is ENHRY and CDR2 SYGVKD. In nucleotides, the CDR3 is TGTGCCATCAGTGCACAGGGCGTGGAGACAGATACGCAGTATTTT. It codes for CAISAQGVETDTQYF.

This clonotype was seen repeatedly, ten times or more. The rearrangement links TRBV5-1 to TRBJ2-7; 7 bases are a match to TRBD1. J gave up 2 bases and V 1 base, and 3 bases lay outside the gene matches. Germline assignment: CDR1 SGHRS and CDR2 YFSETQ. The CDR3 has 14 residues. The CDR3 spells CASSLRTGTYEQYF. The CDR3 nucleotides read TGCGCCAGCAGCTTGCGGACAGGAACCTACGAGCAGTACTTC.

The chain joins TRBV7-8 to TRBJ2-7; D uncertain. Germline V lookup: CDR1 SGHVS, CDR2 FQNEAQ. This CDR3 spans 17 amino acids. Trimming stripped 1 base from V and 5 bases from J, with 21 bases between. The CDR3 sequence: CASSLVPVGRTSHEQYF. The CDR3 nucleotides are TGTGCCAGCAGCTTAGTGCCAGTCGGCCGAACGAGCCACGAGCAGTACTTC.

This clonotype was detected a few times. This chain links TRBV20-1 with TRBJ2-7, with TRBD1 as a possible D gene (5 bases). Germline assignment: CDR1 DFQATT and CDR2 SNEGSKA (reference sequence). With 0 bases removed from V and 8 bases from J, the gap between germline ends came to 11 bases. The CDR3 runs to 12 residues. In DNA form, the CDR3 reads TGCAGTGCTAGAGAAACCCCAGGGCAGCAGTACTTC. The encoded protein is CSARETPGQQYF.

This clonotype was seen repeatedly, ten times or more. This chain connects TRBV3-1 to TRBJ2-7; 8 bases are shared with TRBD2. The CDR3 has 16 amino acids. V gave up 0 bases and J gave up 0 bases; unmatched junction bases: 4. Germline-derived CDR1 and CDR2 are LGHDT and YNNKEL (reference sequence). CDR3 sequence reads: CASSQDPSGSSYEQYF. CDR3 nucleotides: TGTGCCAGCAGCCAAGATCCTAGCGGGTCCTCCTACGAGCAGTACTTC.

Ten or more counts support this clonotype. The CDR3 loop is CSEKGGNSYEQYF. Here the CDR3 DNA reads TGCAGTGAAAAGGGAGGGAACTCCTACGAGCAGTACTTC. V is TRBV20-1 and J is TRBJ2-7, with TRBD2 matching 7 bases. This CDR3 is 13 amino acids long. The J segment lost 0 bases and the V segment lost 7 bases, leaving 6 bases of the junction unmatched. CDR1 DFQATT and CDR2 SNEGSKA come from the germline V gene (reference sequence).

The rearrangement links TRBV12-3 or TRBV12-4 to TRBJ2-2, with D perhaps TRBD2 (6 bases). The CDR3 runs to 16 residues. Trimming removed 3 bases from V and 0 bases from J, with 11 bases in between. DNA for the CDR3: TGTGCCAGCAGTTTGGGGAGGAACGCGAACACCGGGGAGCTGTTTTTT. This codes for CASSLGRNANTGELFF.

This clonotype was detected a few times. A read error may account for a junction end that differs from germline. CDR3 nucleotide sequence: TGTGCCAGCAGCCAAGCAGGCAGGCAGGTCGATACGGTCTTT. It is translated as CASSQAGRQVDTVF. The chain carries TRBV3-1 and TRBJ1-1, with D unresolved. The CDR3 spans 14 residues. From germline, CDR1 is LGHDT and CDR2 YNNKEL (reference sequence).

The CDR3 DNA is TGTGCCAGCAGCCAAGATAACGTCCCAGGGGGAAACACCATATATTTT. Protein: CASSQDNVPGGNTIYF. This chain links TRBV4-2 with TRBJ1-3; maybe TRBD1 (5 bases). The germline CDR1 and CDR2 sequences are LGHNA and YNFKEQ. V was cut by 0 bases and J by 4 bases, with 13 bases left in between. The CDR3 is made up of 16 amino acids.

This clonotype was seen more than once but under ten times. The gene calls are TRBV20-1 and TRBJ2-3; 13 bases are shared with TRBD2. The CDR3 has 17 amino acids. CDR1 and CDR2 from the germline V gene are DFQATT and SNEGSKA (reference sequence). Trimming cost V 7 bases and J 2 bases; bases outside gene matches: 12. The CDR3 bases are TGCAGTGTCACCTTGCCGGGACTAGCGGGATTCACAGATACGCAGTATTTT. Amino acids: CSVTLPGLAGFTDTQYF.

About this clonotype: The final CDR3 position lacks the conserved phenylalanine or tryptophan, pointing to a likely read error. V is TRBV7-2 and J is TRBJ2-5; 11 bases are shared with TRBD1. V gave up 1 base and J gave up 5 bases; unmatched junction bases: 3. The CDR3 sequence is 15 residues long. CDR1 and CDR2 (germline): SGHTA, FQGNSA. The CDR3 region is CASSLVWDRGETQYL. The CDR3 nucleotides are TGTGCCAGCAGCTTAGTCTGGGACAGGGGGGAGACCCAGTACCTC.

This clonotype was seen only a few times. The CDR3 nucleotides are TGTGCCAGCAGCACGACTAGCGGGAGCACAGATACGCAGTATTTT. Its protein product is CASSTTSGSTDTQYF. This chain links TRBV7-2 with TRBJ2-3; 10 bases match TRBD2. The germline V gene encodes CDR1 SGHTA and CDR2 FQGNSA. This CDR3 is built from 15 residues. The V gene end was trimmed by 5 bases and the J gene end by 0 bases; junction bases not matched to a gene: 2.

The rearrangement links TRBV6-2 or TRBV6-3 to TRBJ2-1; D is possibly TRBD1 (6 bases). V lost 0 bases and J 6 bases, leaving 21 bases between the germline ends. The CDR3 has 18 amino acids. Germline lookup yields CDR1 MNHEY and CDR2 SVGEGT. The CDR3 region is CASSYSPWTASTANEQFF. The CDR3 nucleotides are TGTGCCAGCAGTTACTCACCCTGGACAGCTTCTACGGCCAATGAGCAGTTCTTC.

This clonotype was recorded at least ten times. The chain is built from TRBV20-1 and TRBJ2-4; D is perhaps TRBD1 or TRBD2 (5 bases each). V shed 5 bases and J shed 0 bases, with 14 bases lying between them. The CDR3 consists of 15 residues. Germline CDR1 reads DFQATT; CDR2 reads SNEGSKA (reference sequence). The DNA of the CDR3 is TGCAGTGCTGGCCCATGGGACCTAGCCAAAAACATTCAGTACTTC. This encodes CSAGPWDLAKNIQYF.